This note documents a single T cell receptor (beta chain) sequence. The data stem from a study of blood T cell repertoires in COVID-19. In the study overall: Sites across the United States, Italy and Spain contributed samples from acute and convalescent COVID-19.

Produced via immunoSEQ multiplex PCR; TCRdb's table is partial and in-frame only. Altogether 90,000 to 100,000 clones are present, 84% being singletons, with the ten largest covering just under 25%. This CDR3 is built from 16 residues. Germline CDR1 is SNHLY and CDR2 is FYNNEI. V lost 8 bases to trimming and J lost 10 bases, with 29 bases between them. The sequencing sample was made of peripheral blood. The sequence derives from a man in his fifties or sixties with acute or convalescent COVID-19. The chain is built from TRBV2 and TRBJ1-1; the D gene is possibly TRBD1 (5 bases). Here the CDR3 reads CASGGEGTGGRSRAFF. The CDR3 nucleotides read TGTGCCAGCGGAGGGGAGGGTACAGGTGGACGATCGCGAGCTTTCTTT.